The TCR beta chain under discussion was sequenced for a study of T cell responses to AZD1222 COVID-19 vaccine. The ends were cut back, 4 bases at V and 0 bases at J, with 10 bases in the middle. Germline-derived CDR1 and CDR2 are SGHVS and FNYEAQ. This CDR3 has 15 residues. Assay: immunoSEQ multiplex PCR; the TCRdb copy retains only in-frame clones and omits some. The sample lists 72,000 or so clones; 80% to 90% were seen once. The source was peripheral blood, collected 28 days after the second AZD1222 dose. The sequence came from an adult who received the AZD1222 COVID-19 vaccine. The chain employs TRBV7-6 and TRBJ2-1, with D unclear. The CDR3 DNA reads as TGTGCCAGCAGCTCGGGTTACTTCTCCTACAATGAGCAGTTCTTC. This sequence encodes CASSSGYFSYNEQFF.